This record concerns one T cell receptor beta chain sequence. The antigen this receptor binds is unknown. Base quality data are lacking; no much larger clone is found one base away. The CDR3 has 14 amino acids, counting the end cysteine and phenylalanine. Here the CDR3 DNA is all that survives: 42 bases in frame from base 1. The V and J ends are trimmed by 0 bases and 5 bases, leaving 9 bases between them. Taken from the germline V gene, the CDR1 and CDR2 loops are SGHVS and FNYEAQ. The data are from a study of T cell changes during pregnancy in multiple sclerosis (dated by TCRdb to the late 2010s). In terms of the full investigation: The study looked at changes in the T cell repertoire across pregnancy in women with multiple sclerosis.

Receptor libraries were prepared by the immunoSEQ multiplex PCR assay. This immuneACCESS table, as held by TCRdb, lists in-frame sequences with V and J called but not all clones. Of the missing ones, under half trace to an unresolved V gene in checked studies; the others have no known cause. The sample table holds 84,000 or so clones, of which 85% to 95% were seen once. 2% to 3% of the sample belongs to the ten largest clones. Recombination linked TRBV7-6 to TRBJ2-3, with the D segment identity uncertain. The specimen comprised peripheral blood, sampled in the third trimester of pregnancy. This receptor was taken from a female donor with multiple sclerosis, enrolled in a pregnancy study. The DNA is as follows: TGTGCCAGCAGCTTAGCGCGTTCATTAGATACGCAGTATTTT. Translated, it reads CASSLARSLDTQYF.